A selection of T cell receptor beta chains follows, all from one sample in a study of T cell responses to AZD1222 COVID-19 vaccine. Libraries were prepared by immunoSEQ multiplex PCR; TCRdb keeps only in-frame clonotypes and omits some of them. The table has around 200,000 clones, just over 90% seen once. Sequenced here: peripheral blood, sampled on day 0 of AZD1222 vaccination. These receptors came from an adult in good health. Both conserved end residues are part of each CDR3. D genes are given only for firm matches. Size tells how often a clone was seen (once, few, many) or the class of an expanded clone, and some rows leave it out.

j_call cdr3_length d_call v_call clone_size cdr3_nt cdr3_aa
TRBJ2-1 16 TRBD2 TRBV5-4 NA TGTGCCAGCAGCTTGGATTCTAGCGGGGGTTTCAATGAGCAGTTCTTC CASSLDSSGGFNEQFF
TRBJ1-6 14 NA TRBV6-5 NA TGTGCCAGCACGCCCCTTAGCCTTAATTCACCCCTCCACTTT CASTPLSLNSPLHF
TRBJ2-1 17 NA TRBV7-9 NA TGTGCCAGCAGCTTAACCCCGGCACAGAGTACCCTTAATAAGCAGTTCTTC CASSLTPAQSTLNKQFF
TRBJ1-1 11 NA TRBV12-3/TRBV12-4 NA TGTGCCAGCAGAGAGGGGCTTGAAGCTTTCTTT CASREGLEAFF
TRBJ2-6 17 NA TRBV15 NA TGTGCCACCAGCAGAGACAGGGTTACCTCTGGGGCCAACGTCCTGACTTTC CATSRDRVTSGANVLTF
TRBJ1-3 14 NA TRBV7-9 NA TGTGCCAGCAGCTTAGAAGTCGCCGGAAACACCATATATTTT CASSLEVAGNTIYF
TRBJ1-1 10 NA TRBV20-1 few TGCAGTGCACCGGGGGTTCGAGCTTTCTTT CSAPGVRAFF
TRBJ1-4 13 NA TRBV25-1 NA TGTGCCAGCAGTGGACTGGGCGGCGGAAAACTGTTTTTT CASSGLGGGKLFF
TRBJ1-5 15 NA TRBV5-1 medium-sized TGCGCCAGCAGCTTGGGACCTGGAGGCAATCAGCCCCAGCATTTT CASSLGPGGNQPQHF
TRBJ2-3 13 NA TRBV5-5 NA TGTGCCAGCAGCCTACTAGACGGGACCGGACTATATTTT CASSLLDGTGLYF
TRBJ2-2 18 NA TRBV19 NA TGTGCCAGTAGGAGCTCGCGGGCCTTCAAAAGGAACACCGGGGAGCTGTTTTTT CASRSSRAFKRNTGELFF
TRBJ2-2 17 NA TRBV18 once TGTGCCAGCTCACCGCCGGGGGGACAGATGAACACCGGGGAGCTGTTTTTT CASSPPGGQMNTGELFF
TRBJ1-6 15 NA TRBV7-9 NA TGTGCCAGCAGCTTGTTTCCGGGAGGTAATTCACCCCTCCACTTT CASSLFPGGNSPLHF
TRBJ1-5 15 NA TRBV6-5 NA TGTGCCAGCAGACGACAGAAGTATAGCAATCAGCCCCAGCATTTT CASRRQKYSNQPQHF
TRBJ1-5 17 NA TRBV6-6 NA TGTGCCAGCAGTCGTGACACGGGACTTAATGGCAATCAGCCCCAGCATTTT CASSRDTGLNGNQPQHF
TRBJ1-1 13 NA TRBV7-6 once TGTGCCAGCAGCCGAGGGGGGAACACTGAAGCTTTCTTT CASSRGGNTEAFF
TRBJ1-4 14 TRBD1 TRBV18 NA TGTGCCAGCTCTGGGGGACAGGGGAATGAAAAACTGTTTTTT CASSGGQGNEKLFF
TRBJ1-1 16 NA TRBV25-1 NA TGTGCCAGCACCTTTCATACCACAGGGTTAAACACTGAAGCTTTCTTT CASTFHTTGLNTEAFF
TRBJ2-7 14 NA TRBV3-1/TRBV3-2 NA TGTGCCAGCAGCCAAAATACCAGGGGTGCGGAGCAGTACTTC CASSQNTRGAEQYF
TRBJ1-2 14 TRBD1 TRBV3-1/TRBV3-2 NA TGTGCCAGCAGCACAGGGGGCAATTTTTACGGCTACACCTTC CASSTGGNFYGYTF
TRBJ2-1 17 NA TRBV24-1 NA TGTGCCACCAGTGATTCACCGAGACGAGGCTCCTACAATGAGCAGTTCTTC CATSDSPRRGSYNEQFF
TRBJ1-1 18 NA TRBV3-1/TRBV3-2 NA TGTGCCAGCAGCCAAGATTCGGTAATGGGGGCCCTGAAGACTGAAGCTTTCTTT CASSQDSVMGALKTEAFF
TRBJ1-5 14 NA TRBV6-5 few TGTGCCAGCAGCTCAGGACAGCGCAATCAGCCCCAGCATTTT CASSSGQRNQPQHF
TRBJ2-5 14 NA TRBV18 NA TGTGCCAGCTCACCTTCCTCGGCTCATGAGACCCAGTACTTC CASSPSSAHETQYF
TRBJ2-1 16 TRBD2 TRBV7-9 NA TGTGCCAGCAGCCCCGAAGGCGGGAGCTCCTACAATGAGCAGTTCTTC CASSPEGGSSYNEQFF
TRBJ1-2 14 NA TRBV11-2 NA TGTGCCAGCAGCTTAATGGGACGTAGCTATGGCTACACCTTC CASSLMGRSYGYTF
TRBJ1-5 15 TRBD1 TRBV28 NA TGTGCCAGCAGTTTGGGGACAGTGGGCAATCAGCCCCAGCATTTT CASSLGTVGNQPQHF
TRBJ1-3 16 NA TRBV2 few TGTGCCAGCAGTGACAATTCAGGGTGGGCTGGAAACACCATATATTTT CASSDNSGWAGNTIYF
TRBJ1-5 15 NA TRBV5-1 NA TGCGCCAGCAGCCCCGGGACACCCCGCAATCAGCCCCAGCATTTT CASSPGTPRNQPQHF
TRBJ1-1 17 TRBD1 TRBV18 NA TGTGCCAGCTCCATGGGGACAGGGAGTTTCATGAACACTGAAGCTTTCTTT CASSMGTGSFMNTEAFF
TRBJ2-1 11 TRBD2 TRBV29-1 once TGCAGCGTAAGCGGGGCAAATGAGCAGTTCTTC CSVSGANEQFF
TRBJ2-5 14 NA TRBV9 NA TGTGCCAGCAGCCCCAACTCGAATCAAGAGACCCAGTACTTC CASSPNSNQETQYF
TRBJ2-2 15 NA TRBV27 NA TGTGCCAGCAGCACGACAGAGATTAACACCGGGGAGCTGTTTTTT CASSTTEINTGELFF
TRBJ1-6 16 TRBD1 TRBV3-1/TRBV3-2 NA TGTGCCAGCAGGGAATGGGGGACAGGGGGGAATTCACCCCTCCACTTT CASREWGTGGNSPLHF
TRBJ2-7 14 NA TRBV13 NA TGTGCCAGCAGCTTTGGTAGGGGTCCCTACGAGCAGTACTTC CASSFGRGPYEQYF